Reported below is one TCR beta chain. The record originates from a study of blood T cell repertoires in COVID-19. The wider study: The study drew acute and convalescent COVID-19 samples from the United States, Italy and Spain. T cells, B-cell-depleted T cells, or PBMCs supplied cDNA or gDNA.

The table came from immunoSEQ multiplex PCR; TCRdb's copy has only in-frame clones and leaves some out. The sample holds around 300,000 clones, around 90% seen once. CDR1 MDHEN and CDR2 SYDVKM come from the germline V gene. Trimming took off 6 bases at V and 2 bases at J, with 13 bases between the two ends. The CDR3 loop spans 14 amino acids. The sequence was obtained from a woman aged 30 to 39 with COVID-19, enrolled during active disease. Input material: peripheral blood. The J gene is TRBJ1-2, the V gene TRBV28, with D perhaps matching TRBD1 (5 bases). For the CDR3, the DNA is TGTGCCAGCAGGGCACCGGGGGACAACTATGGCTACACCTTC. This codes for CASRAPGDNYGYTF.